Sequencing of this T cell receptor beta chain was carried out in a study of blood T cell repertoires in COVID-19. Study overall: PBMCs, B-cell-depleted T cells, or T cells provided the cDNA or gDNA that made up the material.

Some clones are missing from TCRdb's copy, which holds only in-frame ones; the method was immunoSEQ multiplex PCR. The sample lists roughly 450,000 clones, about 90% occurring once. V trimming: 4 bases; J trimming: 10 bases; junction bases outside the gene matches: 11. Germline V gene data show CDR1 as MGHRA and CDR2 as YSYEKL. This CDR3 is 16 amino acids long. Donors of Cohort 3 who recovered were those that had two negative PCRs, clearance, or symptom resolution. The clonotype originates from a man between 18 and 35 years old who had recovered from COVID-19. Material: PBMCs or T cells enriched from blood (not recorded which). The chain combines TRBV4-1 with TRBJ2-1; the match to TRBD1 covers 12 bases. The DNA for the CDR3 is TGCGCCAGCAGCCGGGGACAGGGGGCGAGGAATTGGGAGCAGTTCTTC. Its protein product is CASSRGQGARNWEQFF.